These 3 T cell receptor beta chains were all obtained from the same sample, sequenced in a study of T cell repertoires in cytomegalovirus infection. TCRdb recomputed calls from the reads with MiXCR, one row per CDR3 protein. The sample yields about 300,000 distinct CDR3 sequences, about 8.8% seen once. Input material: PBMCs. These receptors were obtained from a human donor in good health (CMV status not recorded). Some clones in this sample may be carry-over from other donors' samples.

This clonotype was observed at least ten times. This chain uses TRBV7-6 with TRBJ1-1; D call uncertain. CDR3 size: 18 residues. Trimming stripped 3 bases from V and 3 bases from J, with 23 bases between. Per germline, CDR1 SGHVS and CDR2 FNYEAQ. The CDR3 reads CASSFRQGFSDRDTEAFF. The CDR3 DNA reads as TGTGCCAGCAGCTTTCGCCAAGGATTCTCGGATAGGGACACTGAAGCTTTCTTT.

This clonotype came up many times. This chain uses TRBV7-2 with TRBJ1-2, with TRBD1 matching over 7 bases. Germline-derived CDR1 and CDR2 are SGHTA and FQGNSA. This CDR3 has 15 amino acids. V shed 5 bases and J 4 bases; nucleotides not matched to a gene: 10. The CDR3 nucleotides are TGTGCCAGCAGCGCAGGGGGGGAGACAGGCTATGGCTACACCTTC. It codes for CASSAGGETGYGYTF.

This clonotype was counted ten times or more. The genes are TRBV28 and TRBJ1-1; D call uncertain. This CDR3 spans 16 amino acids. The V end was cut by 6 bases, the J end by 0 bases, with 17 bases between. CDR1 and CDR2 (germline): MDHEN, SYDVKM. The CDR3 coding sequence is TGTGCCAGCAGCCCCGGAGCGTTCCATTTGAACACTGAAGCTTTCTTT. It translates to CASSPGAFHLNTEAFF.